This TCR beta chain came from a study of cytotoxic CD8 clonotypes in ibrutinib-treated CLL. A remark on this clone: Antigen: not known.

Findings of the study overall: Patients showed higher baseline clonality than age-matched healthy donors, and it tracked circulating CD8+ T-cell counts.

Germline CDR1 SGHVS, CDR2 FNYEAQ. Trimming left V 1 base short and J 0 bases short, with 13 bases between. The CDR3 extends over 17 amino acids. With sequencing, the targeted depth ranged from 1 in 200,000 to 1 in 1 million T cells. Sequencing was performed with immunoSEQ multiplex PCR; in TCRdb, only in-frame clones are kept and a portion is missing. There are about 68,000 clones in the sample; over 75% occur only once, and 6% to 9% lies in the top ten. The V call is TRBV7-6, the J call TRBJ2-4, with a tentative D call TRBD2 (5 bases). The sequence derives from a human donor with chronic lymphocytic leukemia. Sample: PBMCs, taken at disease progression, from a patient treated with ibrutinib. CDR3 sequence: CASSLGGRAQAKNIQYF. Written as DNA, the CDR3 is TGTGCCAGCAGCTTAGGTGGGCGGGCGCAAGCCAAAAACATTCAGTACTTC.